A single TCR beta chain is shown here with its context. This table comes from immunoSEQ multiplex PCR, and its TCRdb copy is limited to in-frame clones, with some not included. The sample consists of 20,000 to 25,000 clones, around 83% of them appearing once. The data derive from a study of OX40 agonist ivuxolimab in advanced cancers. CDR3 length: 11 residues. With 3 bases removed from V and 7 bases from J, the gap between germline ends came to 9 bases. Germline loops: CDR1 GTSNPN, CDR2 SVGIG (reference sequence). V gene TRBV30 combines with J gene TRBJ1-1; D is possibly TRBD1 (5 bases). This sequence originates from an adult with an advanced solid tumor such as melanoma, head and neck, liver or kidney cancer. The sample was CD4+ or CD8+ T cells sorted from blood, taken in a trial of the OX40 agonist ivuxolimab. In nucleotides, the CDR3 is TGTGCCTGGAGCCTGGGGGGTGAAGCTTTCTTT. Translation gives CAWSLGGEAFF.